The T cell receptor beta chain described here comes from a study of PD-L1 blockade in urothelial cancer. The time point here: pretreatment peripheral blood. Method: immunoSEQ multiplex PCR; TCRdb's copy keeps in-frame clones and lacks some. The sample carries about 95,000 clones, roughly 84% recorded once. The CDR3 sequence is 13 residues long. The V gene lost 6 bases and the J gene lost 4 bases, with 13 bases spanning the gap. Per germline, CDR1 SNHLY and CDR2 FYNNEI. This clonotype was obtained from a man in his sixties with urothelial cancer. The specimen was PBMCs, collected around atezolizumab (anti-PD-L1) treatment. The chain links TRBV2 to TRBJ2-7; D is ambiguous. In DNA form, the CDR3 reads TGTGCCAGCAGAAGAGCCCTTCTATACGAGCAGTACTTC. Its translation: CASRRALLYEQYF.